What follows describes a single TCR beta chain. The antigen remains unidentified. This specimen comes from a study of type 1 regulatory T cells. Study background: An in vitro protocol generated T-allo10, a Tr1-enriched, alloantigen-specific CD4 T cell product. Study conclusions and caveats: Tr1 cells had a more restricted TCR repertoire than non-Tr1 cells.

TCRdb reprocessed the reads via MiXCR and lists one record per CDR3 protein. This sample yields about 60,000 distinct CDR3 sequences, of which about 50% are seen a single time; roughly 2.1% belongs to the top ten. The CDR3 spans 13 residues. The V gene's germline CDR1 is MNHEY and CDR2 SMNVEV (reference sequence). The V and J ends lost 2 bases and 2 bases respectively, with 7 bases between them. The J gene is TRBJ2-7, the V gene TRBV27; D gene ambiguous. Sequenced sample: cultured non-Tr1 T cells, either the whole culture or a sorted T cell fraction (not recorded which). This clonotype originated in a human donor in good health. The CDR3 DNA sequence: TGTGCCAGCAGTTTAAAAGGACCCTACGAGCAGTACTTC. Protein: CASSLKGPYEQYF.